This TCR beta chain was found in a study of PD-1 blockade in mismatch repair-deficient tumors. Sequencing was performed with immunoSEQ multiplex PCR; in TCRdb, only in-frame clones are kept and a portion is missing. The table lists approximately 10,000 clones, over 70% of them singletons. The germline CDR1 and CDR2 sequences are MDHEN and SYDVKM. This CDR3 has 16 residues. V lost 6 bases and J 4 bases, leaving 21 bases between the germline ends. Stated time point: approximately ten-day in vitro stimulation with candidate neoantigen peptide 7. In this sample, this clone turned up once. What it recognizes is unknown.

The V call is TRBV28, the J call TRBJ1-1; D not resolved. This sample comprised cells cultured in vitro, obtained from a patient treated with pembrolizumab. This clonotype originated in an adult with mismatch repair-deficient cancer. CDR3 region: CASRTGGPLGGTEAFF. The CDR3 DNA reads as TGTGCCAGCAGGACCGGAGGACCCCTCGGTGGCACTGAAGCTTTCTTT.